These T cell receptor beta chains were read from a single sample in a study of shared clonotypes between healthy human individuals. TCRdb's copy holds only in-frame clones and misses some; the assay was immunoSEQ multiplex PCR. The sample records approximately 600,000 clones, around 96% being singletons. Sequenced material: naive CD8+ T cells sorted from blood. The receptor source for this set is a woman in her twenties or thirties in good health. The CDR3 runs from the conserved cysteine through the conserved F or W. The order of the fields is V gene, D gene, clone size, J gene, CDR3 protein, CDR3 DNA. A D gene is named only where the DNA matches it firmly. Where a row states a size, it is once, few, many or the class of an expanded clone; other rows omit it.

TRBV27	TRBD1	-	TRBJ1-2	CASSLSPGTGFYGYTF	TGTGCCAGCAGTTTATCCCCCGGGACAGGCTTCTATGGCTACACCTTC
TRBV27	TRBD1	-	TRBJ2-7	CASSLEGQTYEQYF	TGTGCCAGCAGTTTAGAGGGACAGACCTACGAGCAGTACTTC
TRBV20-1	-	once	TRBJ2-7	CSARKNEQYF	TGCAGTGCTAGAAAAAACGAGCAGTACTTC
TRBV6-1	TRBD2	-	TRBJ2-7	CASSDLAGGFYYEQYF	TGTGCCAGCAGTGACCTAGCGGGGGGATTTTACTACGAGCAGTACTTC
TRBV7-8	TRBD2	-	TRBJ2-1	CASYQLADEQFF	TGTGCCAGCTATCAACTAGCGGACGAGCAGTTCTTC
TRBV5-1	-	-	TRBJ2-7	CASSPAAGYEQYF	TGCGCCAGCAGCCCTGCGGCTGGGTACGAGCAGTACTTC
TRBV5-6	-	-	TRBJ2-1	CASIVFGRRTKSSYNEQFF	TGTGCCAGCATCGTTTTCGGCAGGAGAACCAAGAGCTCCTACAATGAGCAGTTCTTC
TRBV19	TRBD2	-	TRBJ2-2	CASRAGGYTGELFF	TGTGCCAGTAGGGCGGGAGGATACACCGGGGAGCTGTTTTTT
TRBV5-1	-	-	TRBJ1-1	CASSPWTGGTEAFF	TGCGCCAGCAGCCCCTGGACGGGCGGGACTGAAGCTTTCTTT
TRBV7-9	TRBD1	-	TRBJ2-7	CASSRRQGGEQYF	TGTGCCAGCAGCCGTAGACAGGGGGGCGAGCAGTACTTC
TRBV2	TRBD2	-	TRBJ2-5	CASMGGTSMTETQYF	TGTGCCAGCATGGGAGGGACTAGCATGACGGAGACCCAGTACTTC
TRBV9	TRBD2	-	TRBJ2-7	CASSVTSGGEQYF	TGTGCCAGCAGCGTAACTAGCGGAGGCGAGCAGTACTTC
TRBV27	-	-	TRBJ1-1	CASSLGSGFTEAFF	TGTGCCAGCAGTTTAGGGAGCGGTTTCACTGAAGCTTTCTTT
TRBV28	TRBD1	-	TRBJ1-2	CASSETGGYGYTF	TGTGCCAGCAGTGAGACAGGGGGCTATGGCTACACCTTC
TRBV11-2	-	-	TRBJ2-3	CASSLNLRDYTSTDTQYF	TGTGCCAGCAGCTTAAATTTGCGGGATTATACTAGCACAGATACGCAGTATTTT
TRBV19	TRBD1	-	TRBJ2-7	CASSDGQGVEQYF	TGTGCCAGTAGTGATGGACAGGGGGTCGAGCAGTACTTC
TRBV5-4	-	-	TRBJ1-2	CASSLGVQVPPSNYGYTF	TGTGCCAGCAGCTTGGGGGTACAGGTCCCCCCTTCTAACTATGGCTACACCTTC
TRBV5-4	TRBD2	-	TRBJ2-1	CASSWEGLAVDNEQFF	TGTGCCAGCAGCTGGGAAGGACTAGCGGTTGACAATGAGCAGTTCTTC
TRBV27	TRBD1	-	TRBJ1-1	CASAQGGTEAFF	TGTGCCAGCGCCCAGGGGGGAACTGAAGCTTTCTTT
TRBV5-1	-	-	TRBJ2-1	CASSLYNEQFF	TGCGCCAGCAGCTTATACAATGAGCAGTTCTTC
TRBV2	-	-	TRBJ2-7	CASSPRPGAYSYEQYF	TGTGCCAGCAGTCCACGCCCCGGGGCCTACTCCTACGAGCAGTACTTC
TRBV15	-	-	TRBJ2-7	CATSNLGLSEQYF	TGTGCCACCAGCAATTTAGGGCTCTCCGAGCAGTACTTC
TRBV6-5	-	-	TRBJ2-7	CASSYTDSYEQYF	TGTGCCAGCAGTTATACCGACTCCTACGAGCAGTACTTC
TRBV9	-	-	TRBJ2-2	CASSPGEELFF	TGTGCCAGCAGCCCGGGAGAGGAGCTGTTTTTT
TRBV27	TRBD1	-	TRBJ1-4	CASSLSGEGAGKLFF	TGTGCCAGCAGTTTATCCGGGGAGGGGGCTGGAAAACTGTTTTTT
TRBV21-1	-	-	TRBJ2-1	CASSNYGDPGGPNEQFF	TGTGCCAGCAGCAATTATGGGGATCCTGGGGGACCCAATGAGCAGTTCTTC
TRBV4-1	TRBD1	-	TRBJ1-1	CASSQAEGWDRDTEAFF	TGCGCCAGCAGCCAAGCCGAGGGATGGGACAGGGATACTGAAGCTTTCTTT
TRBV12-5	TRBD1	-	TRBJ2-1	CASGLPDRAFEEQFF	TGTGCTAGTGGTCTCCCGGACAGGGCTTTCGAAGAGCAGTTCTTC
TRBV1	-	-	TRBJ1-1	CTSSQAERHRVNTEAFF	TGCACCAGCAGCCAAGCAGAACGCCACAGAGTAAACACTGAAGCTTTCTTT